These 2 T cell receptor beta chains originate from one sample sequenced in a study of T cell responses to AZD1222 COVID-19 vaccine. Libraries were prepared by immunoSEQ multiplex PCR; TCRdb keeps only in-frame clonotypes and omits some of them. The table lists tens of thousands of clones, 65% to 85% of them singletons. Sequences were derived from peripheral blood, sampled on day 0 of MenACWY control vaccination. These receptors were taken from an adult in good health.

The chain has TRBV9 and TRBJ2-2; 9 positions match TRBD1. J gave up 3 bases and V 3 bases, and 3 bases lay outside the gene matches. The CDR3 length is 15 residues. Germline values: CDR1 SGDLS, CDR2 YYNGEE. The CDR3 loop reads CASSGQGGDTGELFF. The CDR3 DNA sequence: TGTGCCAGCAGCGGACAGGGGGGCGACACCGGGGAGCTGTTTTTT.

V gene TRBV5-5 combines with J gene TRBJ2-3, with 10 bases aligning to TRBD1. CDR3 size: 15 residues. Germline loops: CDR1 SGHKS, CDR2 YYEKEE (reference sequence). V was pared by 0 bases and J by 6 bases, with 4 bases of the junction left unmatched. The CDR3 DNA follows: TGTGCCAGCAGCTTGGCTCCGGGACAGGGGGATACGCAGTATTTT. This translates into CASSLAPGQGDTQYF.